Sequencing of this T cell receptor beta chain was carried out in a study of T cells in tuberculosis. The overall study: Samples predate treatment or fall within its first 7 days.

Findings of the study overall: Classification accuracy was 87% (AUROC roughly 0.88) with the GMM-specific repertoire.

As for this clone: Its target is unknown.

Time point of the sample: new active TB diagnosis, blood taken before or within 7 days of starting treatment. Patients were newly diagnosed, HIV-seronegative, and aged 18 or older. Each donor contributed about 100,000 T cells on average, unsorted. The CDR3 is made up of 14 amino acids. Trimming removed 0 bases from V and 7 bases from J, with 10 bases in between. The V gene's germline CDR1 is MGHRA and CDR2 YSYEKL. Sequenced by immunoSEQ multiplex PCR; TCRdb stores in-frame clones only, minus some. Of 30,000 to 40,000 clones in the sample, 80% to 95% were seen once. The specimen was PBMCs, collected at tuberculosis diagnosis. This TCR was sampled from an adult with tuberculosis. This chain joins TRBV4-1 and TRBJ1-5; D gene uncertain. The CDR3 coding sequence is TGCGCCAGCAGCCAAGATAGCGGGATCCAGCCCCAGCATTTT. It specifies CASSQDSGIQPQHF.